This TCR beta chain was recovered during a study of T-cell reconstitution after alpha-beta-depleted transplantation in children. Per the germline V gene, CDR1 is SEHNR and CDR2 is FQNEAQ (reference sequence). This CDR3 is built from 14 residues. J lost 6 bases, V lost 8 bases, and 11 bases had no gene match. In its sample, this clonotype was seen once. Unique molecular identifiers were built into the TCRbeta library. From the PCR reads, TCRdb called clonotypes with MiXCR, one entry per CDR3 protein. The table has more than 150,000 distinct CDR3 sequences, about 15% seen once. This chain uses TRBV7-9 with TRBJ2-7; 9 bases agree with TRBD1. Here the sequenced sample was PBMCs from the stem cell graft donor, taken from the stem cell graft. This TCR derives from a human donor who donated a stem cell graft to a child with acute lymphoblastic leukemia. The CDR3 sequence is CASPGTGQGGEQYF. DNA of the CDR3: TGTGCCAGCCCAGGTACGGGACAGGGTGGCGAGCAGTACTTC.